This T cell receptor beta chain was sequenced for a study of T cells in Graves' hyperthyroidism and ophthalmopathy. General study findings and limits: A model built on 13 V-J features separated ophthalmopathy from stable hyperthyroidism. Blood also showed most of the thyroid clonotypes that were expanded above 0.001.

V lost 8 bases to trimming and J lost 4 bases, with 23 bases between them. In germline, CDR1 is SEHNR, CDR2 FQNEAQ (reference sequence). The CDR3 length is 16 residues. There were TCR beta CDR3 regions amplified from RNA transcripts. The HTBI primer set served for first-round RT-PCR of the TCR CDR3. A single record per CDR3 protein comes from TCRdb applying MiXCR to the multiplex PCR reads. Of 600,000 to 850,000 distinct CDR3 sequences detected, 18% appear once; the ten largest clones hold 16%. This clonotype has just a few counts. Its matching antigen is unknown. This clonotype was sampled from a woman aged 45 to 65 with Graves' hyperthyroidism that later progressed to Graves' ophthalmopathy. The sample was blood. The chain recombines TRBV7-9 with TRBJ1-2; the D gene is possibly TRBD1 (6 bases). The CDR3 sequence: CASQGGSGPRGYGYTF. Written as DNA, the CDR3 is TGTGCCAGCCAAGGGGGTTCTGGACCCCGGGGCTATGGCTACACCTTC.